These 23 T cell receptor beta chains were sequenced from one sample in a study of metastatic and nonmetastatic thyroid tumors. TCRdb re-processed the PCR reads through MiXCR. The data show roughly 20,000 clones, 29% seen once. All patients were untreated before thyroid surgery. Sequencing was done on a sample of tumor tissue. The receptors here all came from a female donor with papillary thyroid cancer or a benign thyroid nodule (not recorded which). Some clones in this sample may be carry-over from other donors' samples.

J is TRBJ2-7 and V is TRBV28, with TRBD2 matching over 7 bases. The CDR3 is 14 residues long. Germline loops: CDR1 MDHEN, CDR2 SYDVKM. The ends lost 8 bases at V and 2 bases at J; junction bases unmatched: 9. The CDR3 here is CASLTSRPPYEQYF. The CDR3 nucleotides read TGTGCCAGCCTGACTAGCCGTCCCCCCTACGAGCAGTACTTC.

The sample holds a few counts of this clone. The J gene is TRBJ1-4, the V gene TRBV2; D possibly corresponds to TRBD1 (6 bases). V dropped 3 bases and J dropped 7 bases, with 9 bases sitting between them. The CDR3 totals 13 residues. Germline CDR1 reads SNHLY; CDR2 reads FYNNEI. For the CDR3, the DNA is TGTGCCAGCAGTGAGGACAGAGGTGAAAAACTGTTTTTT. Residues: CASSEDRGEKLFF.

This clone was detected a few times. The CDR3 protein is CASSRKTLMNTEAFF. CDR3 nucleotides: TGTGCCAGCAGCCGAAAGACCCTAATGAACACTGAAGCTTTCTTT. This chain links TRBV28 with TRBJ1-1; D gene unclear. The CDR3 has 15 residues. Germline V lookup: CDR1 MDHEN, CDR2 SYDVKM. Trimming removed 6 bases at V and 0 bases at J, with 14 bases between.

Judged by abundance, this clone is medium-sized. V and J are TRBV9 and TRBJ2-3, with D unclear. The V and J ends lost 0 bases and 8 bases respectively, with 7 bases between them. This CDR3 has 12 amino acids. The germline V gene encodes CDR1 SGDLS and CDR2 YYNGEE. CDR3: CASSVGVGTQYF. For the CDR3, the DNA is TGTGCCAGCAGCGTAGGGGTCGGTACGCAGTATTTT.

This rearrangement joins TRBV28 to TRBJ1-2; 9 bases line up with TRBD1. Germline CDR1 reads MDHEN; CDR2 reads SYDVKM. The CDR3 loop spans 15 amino acids. The V segment lost 6 bases and the J segment 5 bases; nucleotides outside the gene matches: 10. The CDR3 spells CASSPTGQGPYGYTF. The CDR3 DNA is TGTGCCAGCAGCCCCACGGGACAGGGCCCTTATGGCTACACCTTC.

The V call is TRBV6-1, the J call TRBJ1-1; unclear D gene. Looked up from germline, CDR1 is MNHNS and CDR2 is SASEGT. The CDR3 is made up of 13 amino acids. The V end lost 5 bases, the J end lost 3 bases, and 10 bases lay between the germline ends. The CDR3: CASSSAGYTEAFF. The CDR3 bases are TGTGCCAGCAGTTCGGCGGGATACACTGAAGCTTTCTTT.

This clone is medium-sized (0.01 to 0.1%) by share. An end of the junction differs from the germline gene, which may be a read error. CDR3 residues: CASSSTSKGHTDF. CDR3 bases: TGTGCCAGCAGTTCAACTTCAAAGGGTCACACGGACTTC. The J gene is TRBJ2-7, the V gene TRBV6-2 or TRBV6-3, with D uncertain. Germline V lookup: CDR1 MNHEY, CDR2 SVGEGT. The CDR3 has 13 residues.

The chain is built from TRBV3-1 and TRBJ1-1; no reliable D call. Trimming cost V 4 bases and J 4 bases, with 13 bases left between them. The CDR3 extends over 14 amino acids. The V gene's germline CDR1 is LGHDT and CDR2 YNNKEL (reference sequence). CDR3 sequence reads: CASSLRALSTEAFF. DNA for the CDR3: TGTGCCAGCAGCCTACGAGCCTTGAGCACTGAAGCTTTCTTT.

The CDR3 region is CASSPQGAFTASYEQYF. DNA of the CDR3: TGTGCCAGCAGCCCCCAGGGGGCGTTTACGGCCTCCTACGAGCAGTACTTC. The chain recombines TRBV11-2 with TRBJ2-7, with 8 bases identical to TRBD1. V lost 5 bases and J lost 0; bases outside the gene matches: 12. The CDR3 extends over 17 amino acids. CDR1 is SGHAT, CDR2 FQNNGV, per germline. The variable domain in full, completed from reference TRBV11-2 and TRBJ2-7, reads EAGVAQSPRYKIIEKRQSVAFWCNPISGHATLYWYQQILGQGPKLLIQFQNNGVVDDSQLPKDRFSAERLKGVDSTLKIQPAKLEDSAVYLCASSPQGAFTASYEQYFGPGTRLTVT.

The chain links TRBV5-1 to TRBJ2-7, with TRBD1 matching over 7 bases. The CDR3 is made up of 13 amino acids. Trimming cost V 2 bases and J 5 bases; bases outside gene matches: 4. Germline V gives CDR1 SGHRS, CDR2 YFSETQ. CDR3 protein: CASSLQGQNEQYF. The DNA for the CDR3 is TGCGCCAGCAGCTTACAGGGGCAAAACGAGCAGTACTTC.

V is TRBV12-3 or TRBV12-4 and J is TRBJ2-7; tentative D call: TRBD1 (6 bases). This CDR3 is 17 amino acids long. V was trimmed by 4 bases and J by 0 bases, leaving 19 bases between them. The CDR3, as DNA: TGTGCCAGCAGTTCAGCTCTCTTACCGGGACACTCCTACGAGCAGTACTTC. Translation: CASSSALLPGHSYEQYF.

This clone occurred many times. The chain has TRBV20-1 and TRBJ2-3; 11 bases are shared with TRBD2. After removal of 0 bases from V and 8 bases from J, the junction contained 10 bases not matched to a gene. Germline lookup yields CDR1 DFQATT and CDR2 SNEGSKA (reference sequence). The CDR3 spans 16 residues. The DNA for the CDR3 is TGCAGTGCTAGAGATATACTAGCGGGAGAAAGGGGTACGCAGTATTTT. Its translation: CSARDILAGERGTQYF.

In its sample, this clone ranks as medium-sized (0.01 to 0.1%). The chain recombines TRBV5-1 with TRBJ2-7; 8 nucleotides line up with TRBD1. In germline, CDR1 is SGHRS, CDR2 YFSETQ. Trimming took 3 bases from V and 2 from J; bases not matched to a gene: 7. The CDR3 contains 15 residues. The CDR3, as DNA: TGCGCCAGCAGCTGGGGACAGGCGAGGGCCTACGAGCAGTACTTC. Translated, it gives CASSWGQARAYEQYF.

This clone qualifies as medium-sized. V and J are TRBV2 and TRBJ1-1; D not resolved. Trimming took 8 bases from V and 8 from J, leaving 15 bases between them. The CDR3 runs to 12 residues. The germline gives CDR1 SNHLY, CDR2 FYNNEI. The CDR3 sequence is CASGSGPSEAFF. CDR3 coding DNA: TGTGCCAGCGGTAGCGGCCCTTCAGAAGCTTTCTTT.

J is TRBJ2-3 and V is TRBV28; 8 bases align to TRBD2. V shed 4 bases and J 1 base; nucleotides not matched to a gene: 7. The CDR3 consists of 16 residues. The germline CDR1 and CDR2 sequences are MDHEN and SYDVKM. This CDR3 is CASSSSAGVRTDTQYF. The CDR3 DNA follows: TGTGCCAGCAGTTCGTCAGCGGGAGTACGCACAGATACGCAGTATTTT. Full variable domain (remainder filled in from reference TRBV28 and TRBJ2-3): DVKVTQSSRYLVKRTGEKVFLECVQDMDHENMFWYRQDPGLGLRLIYFSYDVKMKEKGDIPEGYSVSREKKERFSLILESASTNQTSMYLCASSSSAGVRTDTQYFGPGTRLTVL.

CDR3 protein: CASSSDRHPGGDEQFF. In DNA form, the CDR3 reads TGTGCCAGCAGCAGTGACAGGCACCCGGGGGGGGATGAGCAGTTCTTC. V gene TRBV11-2 combines with J gene TRBJ2-1; 8 bases agree with TRBD2. The trim removed 5 bases at V and 8 bases at J, leaving 14 bases unmatched. The CDR3 is made up of 16 amino acids. Germline CDR1 is SGHAT and CDR2 is FQNNGV.

The chain carries TRBV19 and TRBJ2-7, with TRBD1 identical over 11 bases. The junction had 8 bases not matched to a gene; V was cut back by 4 bases and J by 3 bases. This CDR3 is 16 amino acids long. Germline V gives CDR1 LNHDA, CDR2 SQIVND (reference sequence). CDR3 sequence: CASSKHPGQGDYEQYF. CDR3 coding DNA: TGTGCCAGTAGTAAACACCCGGGACAGGGGGACTACGAGCAGTACTTC.

This clone appeared a few times. V gene TRBV19 combines with J gene TRBJ1-5; the D gene is possibly TRBD1 (6 bases). V was trimmed by 5 bases and J by 5 bases, leaving 16 bases between them. Germline V lookup: CDR1 LNHDA, CDR2 SQIVND (reference sequence). The CDR3 loop spans 15 amino acids. Written as DNA, the CDR3 is TGTGCCAGTAGTTACCGGACAGATACCTATCAGCCCCAGCATTTT. It translates to CASSYRTDTYQPQHF.

This clone was seen ten or more times. V usage is TRBV7-7 and J usage is TRBJ2-2; 12 bases fit TRBD2. The length of the CDR3 is 20 residues. CDR1 is SSHAT and CDR2 is FNYEAQ in the germline V gene (reference sequence). The V and J ends lost 3 bases and 5 bases, in that order; junction bases with no gene match: 16. The CDR3 loop reads CASSFYAGHGLAGPTGELFF. In nucleotides, the CDR3 is TGTGCCAGCAGCTTTTACGCGGGACACGGACTAGCGGGACCTACCGGGGAGCTGTTTTTT.

J is TRBJ1-2 and V is TRBV27; D not certain. This CDR3 region has 13 residues. V was shortened by 6 bases and J by 2 bases, with 10 bases between the two germline ends. Germline CDR1 and CDR2: MNHEY and SMNVEV (reference sequence). The CDR3 here is CASRARSNYGYTF. As DNA, the CDR3 is TGTGCCAGCAGGGCTCGGTCCAACTATGGCTACACCTTC.

This clone was observed a few times. The chain carries TRBV14 and TRBJ2-2, with D tentatively TRBD1 (7 bases). The V gene's germline CDR1 is SGHDN and CDR2 FVKESK. The germline V and J ends were trimmed by 1 base and 7 bases, with 19 bases remaining between them. This CDR3 comprises 17 residues. As DNA, the CDR3 is TGTGCCAGCAGCCAAGTATGGGACCCAGGGGGGCACGGGGAGCTGTTTTTT. This codes for CASSQVWDPGGHGELFF.

The rearrangement uses TRBV7-6 and TRBJ2-2; D perhaps matches TRBD1 (6 bases). The CDR3 is 15 amino acids. The germline CDR1 and CDR2 sequences are SGHVS and FNYEAQ. The ends were cut back, 3 bases at V and 5 bases at J, with 13 bases in the middle. The CDR3 DNA reads as TGTGCCAGCAGCTTCTCTTCGAGGGGGACCGGGGAGCTGTTTTTT. This encodes CASSFSSRGTGELFF.

The rearrangement joins TRBV2 to TRBJ1-3; no definite D call. Germline V CDR1 and CDR2: SNHLY, FYNNEI. The CDR3 consists of 14 residues. With 9 bases removed from V and 0 bases from J, the gap between germline ends came to 12 bases. The CDR3 bases are TGTGCCAGTCAAGCATCGAGCTCTGGAAACACCATATATTTT. This codes for CASQASSSGNTIYF.